What follows are 13 T cell receptor beta chains derived from one specimen sequenced in a study of T-cell memory formation after mild COVID-19. TCRdb recomputed calls from the 5' RACE reads with MiXCR, one row per CDR3 protein. This sample has roughly 100,000 distinct CDR3 sequences, with about 15% found just once. Sequenced: PBMCs or a T cell subset sorted from them (not recorded which). The source of these receptors is an adult woman who had mild COVID-19 (a few samples of this study predate the infection). Cell type and time point are not known.

This sequence joins TRBV2 and TRBJ2-1, with D perhaps matching TRBD2 (5 bases). V was trimmed by 6 bases and J by 0 bases, leaving 18 bases between them. The CDR3 totals 17 residues. CDR1 and CDR2 (germline): SNHLY, FYNNEI. This chain's CDR3 is CASSGGAGPSSYNEQFF. CDR3 DNA: TGTGCCAGCAGCGGAGGAGCAGGTCCGAGCTCCTACAATGAGCAGTTCTTC.

This rearrangement joins TRBV2 to TRBJ2-7; 8 bases fit TRBD2. The J segment lost 3 bases and the V segment lost 8 bases, leaving 6 bases of the junction unmatched. The CDR3 consists of 13 residues. Germline values: CDR1 SNHLY, CDR2 FYNNEI. The CDR3, as DNA: TGTGCCAGCTTACTAGCGGCTGGCTACGAGCAGTACTTC. This gives the protein CASLLAAGYEQYF.

This clonotype showed up many times. The gene calls are TRBV5-1 and TRBJ2-5, with D perhaps matching TRBD2 (5 bases). The CDR3 spans 13 residues. Germline CDR1 reads SGHRS; CDR2 reads YFSETQ. Trimming took 3 bases from V and 2 from J, leaving 8 bases between them. CDR3 in amino acids: CASSSGLQETQYF. DNA of the CDR3: TGCGCCAGCAGCTCTGGACTGCAAGAGACCCAGTACTTC.

This clonotype has only a few counts. The V and J genes are TRBV12-5 and TRBJ2-1; 10 bases line up with TRBD2. The CDR3 is made up of 16 amino acids. Germline CDR1 is LGHNT and CDR2 is FRNRAP. V lost 1 base to trimming and J lost 4 bases; unmatched junction nucleotides: 4. CDR3 region: CASGLGTSGPYNEQFF. Written as DNA, the CDR3 is TGTGCTAGTGGTTTGGGGACTAGCGGTCCTTACAATGAGCAGTTCTTC.

The J gene is TRBJ1-1, the V gene TRBV27; possible D gene TRBD1, 5 bases. The CDR3 length is 14 residues. With 1 base removed from V and 6 bases from J, the gap between germline ends came to 12 bases. Per the germline V gene, CDR1 is MNHEY and CDR2 is SMNVEV (reference sequence). The CDR3 region has the DNA TGTGCCAGCAGTTTATTTTTCCAAGGGGCTGAAGCTTTCTTT. Amino acid sequence: CASSLFFQGAEAFF.

The sample holds a few counts of this clonotype. CDR3 amino acids: CASESRAQGGLPYGYTF. CDR3 nucleotides: TGTGCCAGCGAATCCCGAGCCCAGGGGGGCCTCCCCTATGGCTACACCTTC. The chain has TRBV7-8 and TRBJ1-2; 7 nucleotides line up with TRBD1. There are 17 residues in the CDR3. V dropped 8 bases and J dropped 4; count of bases not matched to a gene: 19. Germline V gene lookup returns CDR1 SGHVS and CDR2 FQNEAQ.

This clonotype was detected a few times. This sequence joins TRBV24-1 and TRBJ1-1, with a weak D call TRBD1 (5 bases). The CDR3 covers 12 residues. The V and J ends lost 6 bases and 8 bases respectively, with 12 bases between them. Germline CDR1 KGHDR, CDR2 SFDVKD. DNA for the CDR3: TGTGCCACCAGTCCGGAGGGGAGGGAAGCTTTCTTT. Residues: CATSPEGREAFF.

The chain joins TRBV6-4 to TRBJ2-7, with D possibly TRBD1 on 6 matching bases. CDR3 length equals 15 residues. CDR1 is MRHNA, CDR2 SNTAGT, per germline. The V and J ends lost 8 bases and 3 bases respectively, with 20 bases between them. This chain's CDR3 is CASPGATTPDYEQYF. CDR3 nucleotide sequence: TGTGCCAGCCCAGGGGCGACAACCCCTGACTACGAGCAGTACTTC.

This clonotype was counted only a few times. The J gene is TRBJ1-2, the V gene TRBV5-1; D unclear. Trimming left V 5 bases short and J 3 bases short, with 11 bases between. The CDR3 is 13 amino acids. Germline CDR1 is SGHRS and CDR2 is YFSETQ. The CDR3 region is CASRTSGDYGYTF. The CDR3 nucleotides read TGCGCCAGCAGGACGAGTGGGGACTATGGCTACACCTTC.

There are a few counts of this clonotype. The CDR3 protein is CASSGWTGRLRNTEAFF. The CDR3 DNA is TGTGCCAGCAGCGGCTGGACAGGTCGTTTACGGAACACTGAAGCTTTCTTT. This chain links TRBV9 with TRBJ1-1; 7 bases map to TRBD1. The CDR3 has 17 amino acids. Germline V CDR1 and CDR2: SGDLS, YYNGEE. The junction had 12 bases not matched to a gene; V was cut back by 3 bases and J by 1 base.

The chain couples TRBV3-2 to TRBJ2-5; the D call TRBD2 from the table was never checked on the DNA. TRBV3-2 is reported as a pseudogene. This CDR3 is built from 18 residues. The CDR3 loop is CASSQVRKREAKKETQYF. CDR3 DNA sequence: TGTGCCAGCAGCCAAGTCCGGAAGCGGGAGGCTAAGAAAGAGACCCAGTACTTC.

With respect to this clonotype: The germline gene is not matched at one end of the junction; a read error may be the cause. The rearrangement uses TRBV7-6 and TRBJ2-5, with 9 bases aligning to TRBD2. Per the germline V gene, CDR1 is SGHVS and CDR2 is FNYEAQ. CDR3 size: 14 residues. CDR3 bases: TGTGCCAGCAGCCCTCCCGGACTAGCGACCGGCCGGCGCTTC. Its translation is CASSPPGLATGRRF.

The V gene is TRBV7-2, the J gene TRBJ2-7, with D possibly TRBD2 on 6 matching bases. The CDR3 sequence is 16 residues long. Germline assignment: CDR1 SGHTA and CDR2 FQGNSA. V lost 1 base to trimming and J lost 5 bases, with 18 bases between them. The CDR3 loop reads CASSLEAGPLAHEQYF. The CDR3 DNA reads TGTGCCAGCAGCTTAGAGGCGGGACCCCTAGCCCACGAGCAGTACTTC. The full variable domain, with the rest looked up from reference TRBV7-2 and TRBJ2-7, is GAGVSQSPSNKVTEKGKDVELRCDPISGHTALYWYRQSLGQGLEFLIYFQGNSAPDKSGLPSDRFSAERTGGSVSTLTIQRTQQEDSAVYLCASSLEAGPLAHEQYFGPGTRLTVT.